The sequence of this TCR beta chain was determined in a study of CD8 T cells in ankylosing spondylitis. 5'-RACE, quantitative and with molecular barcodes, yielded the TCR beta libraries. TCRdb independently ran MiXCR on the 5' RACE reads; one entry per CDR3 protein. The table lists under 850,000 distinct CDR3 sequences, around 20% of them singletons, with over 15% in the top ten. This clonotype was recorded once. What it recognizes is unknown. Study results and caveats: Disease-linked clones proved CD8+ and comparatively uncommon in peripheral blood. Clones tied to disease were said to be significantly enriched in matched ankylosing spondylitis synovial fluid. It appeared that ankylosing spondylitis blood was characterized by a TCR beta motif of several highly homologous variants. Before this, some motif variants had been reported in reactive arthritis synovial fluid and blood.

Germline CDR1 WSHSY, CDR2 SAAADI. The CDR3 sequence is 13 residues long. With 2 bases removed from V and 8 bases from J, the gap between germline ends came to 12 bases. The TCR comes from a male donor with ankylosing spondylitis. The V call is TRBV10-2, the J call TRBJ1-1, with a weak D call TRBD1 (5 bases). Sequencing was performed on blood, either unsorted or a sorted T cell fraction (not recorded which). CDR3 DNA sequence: TGCGCCAGCAGTGAGACCCAGGGTAGGGAAGCTTTCTTT. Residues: CASSETQGREAFF.